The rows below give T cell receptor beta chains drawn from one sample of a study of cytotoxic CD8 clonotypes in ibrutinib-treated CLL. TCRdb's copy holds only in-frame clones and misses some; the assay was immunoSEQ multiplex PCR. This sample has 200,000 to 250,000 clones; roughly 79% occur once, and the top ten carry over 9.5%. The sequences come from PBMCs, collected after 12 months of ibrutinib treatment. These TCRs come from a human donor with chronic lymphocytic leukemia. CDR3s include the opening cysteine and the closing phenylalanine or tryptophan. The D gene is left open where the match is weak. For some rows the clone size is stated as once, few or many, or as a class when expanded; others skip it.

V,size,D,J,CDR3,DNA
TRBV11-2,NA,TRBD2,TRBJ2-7,CASSLGLAGYEQYF,TGTGCCAGCAGCTTAGGACTAGCGGGCTACGAGCAGTACTTC
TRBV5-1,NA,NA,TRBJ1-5,CASSLNGYSNQPQHF,TGCGCCAGCAGCTTGAACGGTTATAGCAATCAGCCCCAGCATTTT
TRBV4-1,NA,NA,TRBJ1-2,CASSQVAKSTFGAPGGYTF,TGCGCCAGCAGCCAAGTCGCGAAATCGACTTTTGGGGCACCTGGGGGCTACACCTTC
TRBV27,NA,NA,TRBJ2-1,CASSLWGGNEQFF,TGTGCCAGCAGTTTATGGGGCGGCAATGAGCAGTTCTTC
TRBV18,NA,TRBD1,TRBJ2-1,CASSPQGENEQFF,TGTGCCAGCTCACCGCAGGGGGAAAATGAGCAGTTCTTC
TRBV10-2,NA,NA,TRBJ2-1,CASRRLGYNEQFF,TGCGCCAGCAGACGGCTTGGCTACAATGAGCAGTTCTTC
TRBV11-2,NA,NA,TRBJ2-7,CASSLGWGVAYEQYF,TGTGCCAGCAGCTTAGGTTGGGGAGTAGCCTACGAGCAGTACTTC
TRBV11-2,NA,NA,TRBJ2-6,CASSAQAPGANVLTF,TGTGCCAGCAGCGCTCAGGCCCCTGGGGCCAACGTCCTGACTTTC
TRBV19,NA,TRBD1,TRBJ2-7,CASSAGTGGNYEQYF,TGTGCCAGTAGCGCCGGGACAGGGGGCAACTACGAGCAGTACTTC
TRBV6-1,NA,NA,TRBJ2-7,CASSPMSSYEQYF,TGTGCCAGCAGTCCGATGAGCTCCTACGAGCAGTACTTC
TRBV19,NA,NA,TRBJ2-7,CASSPGRDSNPSYEQYF,TGTGCCAGTAGTCCCGGGAGGGACAGTAATCCTTCCTACGAGCAGTACTTC
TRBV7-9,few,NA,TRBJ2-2,CASSLVTGELFF,TGTGCCAGCAGCTTGGTCACCGGGGAGCTGTTTTTT
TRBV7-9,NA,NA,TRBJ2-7,CASSSPGGGEQYF,TGTGCCAGCAGCTCTCCCGGGGGCGGCGAGCAGTACTTC
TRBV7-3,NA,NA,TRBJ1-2,CASSLGGGYGYTF,TGTGCCAGCAGCTTGGGGGGTGGCTATGGCTACACCTTC
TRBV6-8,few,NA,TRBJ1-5,CASGQHLNQPQHF,TGTGCCAGCGGACAGCACCTGAATCAGCCCCAGCATTTT
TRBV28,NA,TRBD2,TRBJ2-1,CASSSPTGGVRAQFF,TGTGCCAGCAGTTCCCCAACGGGAGGGGTTCGAGCCCAGTTCTTC
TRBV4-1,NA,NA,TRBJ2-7,CASSPTTGAYEQYF,TGCGCCAGCAGCCCAACAACAGGAGCCTACGAGCAGTACTTC
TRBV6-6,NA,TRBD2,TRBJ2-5,CASSYPTSGKEAQYF,TGTGCCAGCAGTTACCCCACGAGCGGGAAAGAGGCCCAGTACTTC
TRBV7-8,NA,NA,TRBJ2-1,CASSLVFPDGAGEQFF,TGTGCCAGCAGCTTAGTCTTTCCAGACGGGGCCGGTGAGCAGTTCTTC
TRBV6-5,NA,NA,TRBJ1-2,CASSLYMGDYGYTF,TGTGCCAGCAGTTTATACATGGGGGACTATGGCTACACCTTC
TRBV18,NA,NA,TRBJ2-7,CASSPVQGFSYEQYF,TGTGCCAGCTCACCGGTACAGGGATTCTCCTACGAGCAGTACTTC
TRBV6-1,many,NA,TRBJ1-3,CASTMEGIGNTIYF,TGTGCCAGCACAATGGAGGGGATAGGAAACACCATATATTTT
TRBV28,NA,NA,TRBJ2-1,CASSPPVSVAGNEQFF,TGTGCCAGCAGTCCCCCCGTGTCGGTTGCCGGGAATGAGCAGTTCTTC
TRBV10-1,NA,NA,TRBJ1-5,CASSDGGISNQPQHF,TGCGCCAGCAGTGATGGAGGGATCAGCAATCAGCCCCAGCATTTT
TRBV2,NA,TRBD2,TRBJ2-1,CASTEMARAAGGQFF,TGTGCCAGCACCGAAATGGCCCGGGCGGCGGGGGGGCAGTTCTTC
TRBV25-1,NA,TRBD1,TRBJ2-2,CASRTDRGYTGELFF,TGTGCCAGCCGAACAGACAGGGGCTACACCGGGGAGCTGTTTTTT
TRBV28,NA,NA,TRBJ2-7,CASSGGLQYF,TGTGCCAGCAGCGGAGGTCTTCAGTACTTC
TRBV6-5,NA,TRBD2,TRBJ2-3,CASSRLAASTDTQYF,TGTGCCAGCAGCCGACTAGCGGCTAGCACAGATACGCAGTATTTT
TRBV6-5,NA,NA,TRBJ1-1,CASSYGAANTEAFF,TGTGCCAGCAGTTACGGGGCAGCGAACACTGAAGCTTTCTTT
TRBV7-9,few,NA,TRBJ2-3,CASSFNVDTQYF,TGTGCCAGCAGCTTTAATGTTGATACGCAGTATTTT
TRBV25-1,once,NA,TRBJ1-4,CASSDPQGGGGTNEKLFF,TGTGCCAGCAGTGACCCCCAGGGAGGCGGTGGGACTAATGAAAAACTGTTTTTT
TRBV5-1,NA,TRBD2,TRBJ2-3,CASSGLADLTDTQYF,TGCGCCAGCAGTGGGCTAGCGGATCTCACAGATACGCAGTATTTT
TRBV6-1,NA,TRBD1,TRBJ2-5,CASSEAGTGFPQETQYF,TGTGCCAGCAGTGAAGCCGGGACAGGGTTCCCTCAAGAGACCCAGTACTTC
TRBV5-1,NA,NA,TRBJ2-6,CASGLKQGSGANVLTF,TGCGCCAGCGGATTAAAACAGGGCTCTGGGGCCAACGTCCTGACTTTC
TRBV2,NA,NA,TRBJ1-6,CASVNRDYNSPLHF,TGTGCCAGCGTTAACAGGGACTATAATTCACCCCTCCACTTT
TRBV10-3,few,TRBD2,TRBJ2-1,CAITPGLAGSEQFF,TGTGCCATCACGCCGGGACTAGCGGGATCGGAGCAGTTCTTC
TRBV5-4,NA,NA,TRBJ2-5,CASSLPLARETQYF,TGTGCCAGCAGCTTGCCGCTAGCGCGGGAGACCCAGTACTTC
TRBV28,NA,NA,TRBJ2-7,CASSPRGTASYEQYF,TGTGCCAGCAGTCCCCGAGGGACGGCCTCCTACGAGCAGTACTTC
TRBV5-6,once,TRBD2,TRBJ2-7,CASSELPSGYEQYF,TGTGCCAGCAGCGAATTGCCTAGCGGCTACGAGCAGTACTTC